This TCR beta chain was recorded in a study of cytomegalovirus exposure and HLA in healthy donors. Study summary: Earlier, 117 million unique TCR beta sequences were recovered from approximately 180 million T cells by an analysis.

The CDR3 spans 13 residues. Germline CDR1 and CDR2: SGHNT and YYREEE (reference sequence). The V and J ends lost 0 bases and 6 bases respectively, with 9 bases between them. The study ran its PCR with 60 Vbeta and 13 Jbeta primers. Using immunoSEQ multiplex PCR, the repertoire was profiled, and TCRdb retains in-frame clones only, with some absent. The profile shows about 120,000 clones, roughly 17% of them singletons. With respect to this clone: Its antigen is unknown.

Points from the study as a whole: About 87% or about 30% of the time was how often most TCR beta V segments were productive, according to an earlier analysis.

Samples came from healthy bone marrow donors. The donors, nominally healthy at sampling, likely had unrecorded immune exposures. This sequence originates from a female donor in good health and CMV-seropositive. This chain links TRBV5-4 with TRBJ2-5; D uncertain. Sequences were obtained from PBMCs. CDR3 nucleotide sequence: TGTGCCAGCAGCTTGGGCCTATCACAGACCCAGTACTTC. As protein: CASSLGLSQTQYF.